This TCR beta chain was retrieved from a study of human T cells and chemical hapten exposure. About the research overall: TCR yields differed between samples (mainly from small differences in pooled library volume).

Regarding time point: pre-sensitization, week 0. Stated treatment: therapeutic diphenylcyclopropenone sensitization with weekly scalp DPC. The study enrolled 18 to 70-year-old alopecia patients suitable for DPC. This clonotype showed up many times. Its antigen is unknown. The germline gives CDR1 DFQATT, CDR2 SNEGSKA (reference sequence). The length of the CDR3 is 15 residues. The J segment lost 0 bases and the V segment lost 6 bases, leaving 8 bases of the junction unmatched. From the RACE reads, TCRdb called clonotypes with MiXCR, one entry per CDR3 protein. The sample includes some 70,000 distinct CDR3 sequences, about a tenth of them seen just once. Study-level points and caveats: Expanded TCRs showed more large CDR3 clusters than pre-sensitization or healthy control sets. TCRs whose frequency exceeded 1 in 1000 remained the same following DPC sensitization.

This chain links TRBV20-1 with TRBJ1-3; 7 positions match TRBD1. Material: whole blood, obtained in connection with sensitization to the hapten diphenylcyclopropenone (DPC). The clonotype originates from a woman aged 50 to 60 with alopecia areata. Some clones in this sample may be carry-over from other donors' samples. This CDR3 reads CSAQDRLFSGNTIYF. CDR3 nucleotides: TGCAGTGCCCAGGACAGGCTTTTCTCTGGAAACACCATATATTTT.